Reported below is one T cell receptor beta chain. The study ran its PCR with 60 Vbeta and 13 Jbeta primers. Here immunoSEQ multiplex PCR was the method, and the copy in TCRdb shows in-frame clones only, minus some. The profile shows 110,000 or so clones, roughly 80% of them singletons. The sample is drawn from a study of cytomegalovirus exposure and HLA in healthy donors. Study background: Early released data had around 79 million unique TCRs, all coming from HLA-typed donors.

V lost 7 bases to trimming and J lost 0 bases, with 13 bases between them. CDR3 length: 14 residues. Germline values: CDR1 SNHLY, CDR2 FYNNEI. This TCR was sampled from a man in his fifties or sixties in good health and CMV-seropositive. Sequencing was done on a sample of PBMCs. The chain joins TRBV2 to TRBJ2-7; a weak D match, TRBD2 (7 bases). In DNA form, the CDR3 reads TGTGCCAGCAAAGGGGGAGGGGGCTCCTACGAGCAGTACTTC. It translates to CASKGGGGSYEQYF.